The next 7 T cell receptor beta chains were all read from a single sample in a study of shared clonotypes between healthy human individuals. The repertoire was sequenced with immunoSEQ multiplex PCR; TCRdb's copy has only in-frame clones and lacks some. Found here are 2 million to 2.5 million clones, 92% of them singletons; the top ten hold 0.37%. Material for sequencing was naive CD4+ T cells from PBMCs. The subset denotes: CD45RA+ positively selected. The receptors shown here come from a man aged 18 to 35 in good health. Some clones in this sample may be carry-over from other donors' samples.

With regard to this clone: This specimen includes other DNA sequences encoding the same CDR3. This sequence joins TRBV4-1 and TRBJ1-1, with unresolved D. V lost 1 base, J lost 4 bases, and 10 bases lay in between. The CDR3 length is 14 residues. The germline gives CDR1 MGHRA, CDR2 YSYEKL. CDR3 coding DNA: TGCGCCAGCAGCCAAGTGGGCGTTGGCACTGAAGCTTTCTTT. Its protein product is CASSQVGVGTEAFF.

Worth noting for this clone: A read error may account for a junction end that differs from germline. The chain couples TRBV11-2 to TRBJ1-3; D gene uncertain. The CDR3 runs to 14 residues. Per germline, CDR1 SGHAT and CDR2 FQNNGV. CDR3 in DNA: TGTGCCAGCAGCTTAGATCGGGGTGGAGACACCATATATTTT. Translating it yields CASSLDRGGDTIYF.

Details on this clone: The identical CDR3 is also encoded by other nucleotide sequences in the sample. This sequence joins TRBV28 and TRBJ2-7; D is ambiguous. This CDR3 spans 13 amino acids. The germline V gene has CDR1 MDHEN and CDR2 SYDVKM. V was cut by 6 bases and J by 4 bases, with 13 bases left in between. CDR3 nucleotide sequence: TGTGCCAGCAGCTCTGGCAGGTCGTACGAGCAGTACTTC. This gives the protein CASSSGRSYEQYF.

The rearrangement joins TRBV10-3 to TRBJ1-4, with D hard to call. The germline V and J ends were trimmed by 7 bases and 2 bases, with 11 bases remaining between them. Germline CDR1 and CDR2: ENHRY and SYGVKD. The CDR3 has 14 amino acids. The CDR3 DNA sequence: TGTGCCATCATAAGGCTGAGTACTAATGAAAAACTGTTTTTT. This translates into CAIIRLSTNEKLFF.

V usage is TRBV7-2 and J usage is TRBJ2-2; TRBD2 might be the D (7 bases). The CDR3 extends over 17 amino acids. The V gene's germline CDR1 is SGHTA and CDR2 FQGNSA. V was shortened by 4 bases and J by 7 bases, with 22 bases between the two germline ends. CDR3 in DNA: TGTGCCAGCAGCTCCCCCAGGGGCGGGAGCCTCAGCGGGGAGCTGTTTTTT. Protein product: CASSSPRGGSLSGELFF.

A note on this clone: The same CDR3 can be traced to other DNA sequences in this sample. The chain carries TRBV11-3 and TRBJ2-7; the D call may be TRBD1 or TRBD2 (6 bases each). Trimming shortened V by 5 bases and J by 2 bases, and 10 bases separated the two germline ends. Looked up from germline, CDR1 is SGHNT and CDR2 is YENEEA. CDR3 length: 13 amino acids. The CDR3: CASSPRGAYEQYF. DNA for the CDR3: TGTGCCAGCAGCCCGAGGGGGGCCTACGAGCAGTACTTC.

The chain couples TRBV7-9 to TRBJ2-1; 7 bases fit TRBD2. Germline CDR1 and CDR2: SEHNR and FQNEAQ (reference sequence). J gave up 7 bases and V 4 bases, and 10 bases lay outside the gene matches. The CDR3 totals 15 residues. This chain's CDR3 is CASSSSAGAENEQFF. In DNA, the CDR3 is TGTGCCAGCAGCTCCTCCGCGGGAGCGGAAAATGAGCAGTTCTTC.